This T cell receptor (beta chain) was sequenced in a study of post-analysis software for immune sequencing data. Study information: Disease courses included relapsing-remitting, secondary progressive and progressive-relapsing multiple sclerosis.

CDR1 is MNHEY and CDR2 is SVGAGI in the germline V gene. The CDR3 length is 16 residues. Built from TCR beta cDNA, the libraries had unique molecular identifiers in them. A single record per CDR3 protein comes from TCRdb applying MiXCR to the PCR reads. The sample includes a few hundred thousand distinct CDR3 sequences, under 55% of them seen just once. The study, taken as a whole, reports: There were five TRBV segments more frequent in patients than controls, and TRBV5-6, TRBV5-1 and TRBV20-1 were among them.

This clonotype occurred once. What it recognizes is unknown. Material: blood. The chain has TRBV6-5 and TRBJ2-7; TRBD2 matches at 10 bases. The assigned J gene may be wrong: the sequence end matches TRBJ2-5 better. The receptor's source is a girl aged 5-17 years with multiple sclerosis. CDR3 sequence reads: CASSMGLAGGRETQYF. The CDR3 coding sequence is TGTGCCAGCAGTATGGGATTAGCGGGAGGTCGGGAGACCCAGTACTTC.